This is a list of T cell receptor beta chains from one sample in a study of CD4 T cell repertoires in COVID-19. Clones were read by immunoSEQ multiplex PCR, and TCRdb kept only the in-frame ones, dropping some. Of fewer than 10,000 clones in the sample, approximately 81% were seen once. The sequences come from effector memory CD4+ T cells from blood, collected before the COVID-19 pandemic. The receptors shown here come from a human donor who had COVID-19. CDR3s include the opening cysteine and the closing phenylalanine or tryptophan. A D gene is named only where the DNA matches it firmly. Clone size is not always given. Where it is, it says once, few, many or a class for expanded clones.

size,J,D,V,DNA,CDR3
NA,TRBJ1-3,NA,TRBV10-3,TGTGCCATCAGTGAGGGGCTTGGCCCTGGAAACACCATATATTTT,CAISEGLGPGNTIYF
NA,TRBJ1-4,TRBD1,TRBV9,TGTGCCAGCAGCGTAGGGGAGAACAGGGGAAGATTGTTTTTT,CASSVGENRGRLFF
NA,TRBJ1-4,TRBD1,TRBV5-1,TGCGCCAGCAGCCGGGACAGCGAAAAACTGTTTTTT,CASSRDSEKLFF
NA,TRBJ1-1,NA,TRBV5-6,TGTGCCAGCGTATCACAGGGTAGTTACACTGAAGCTTTCTTT,CASVSQGSYTEAFF
NA,TRBJ1-1,NA,TRBV6-5,TGTGCCAGCATCAAGGCAGGCAGGGCTTTCTTT,CASIKAGRAFF
NA,TRBJ2-7,TRBD1,TRBV18,TGTGCCAGCTCACCCCGGACAGGGGATTCCTACGAGCAGTACTTC,CASSPRTGDSYEQYF
NA,TRBJ2-3,NA,TRBV7-9,TGTGCCAGCTACGACGAGTACCAGCGTCCCACAGATACGCAGTATTTT,CASYDEYQRPTDTQYF
few,TRBJ2-5,NA,TRBV6-5,TGTGCCAGTCTAGTTTTCGGGAAAGAGACCCAGTACTTC,CASLVFGKETQYF
NA,TRBJ2-7,TRBD1,TRBV18,TGTGCCAGCTCCCTACGAAACAGGGGGTACGACGAGCAGTACTTC,CASSLRNRGYDEQYF
NA,TRBJ2-7,NA,TRBV6-1,TGTGCCAGCAGACTACCTAGCTCCTACGAGCAGTACTTC,CASRLPSSYEQYF
NA,TRBJ1-1,NA,TRBV6-5,TGTGCCAGCAGTGCCCAGGGGAAGGACACTGAAGCTTTCTTT,CASSAQGKDTEAFF
NA,TRBJ2-1,TRBD2,TRBV10-2,TGCGCCAGCCTCCCCATGGGCGGGGGGGCGGTAGAGCAGTTCTTC,CASLPMGGGAVEQFF
NA,TRBJ1-4,NA,TRBV7-9,TGTGCCAGCAGCCAAGGGAGCGGGCCCCAGCAAGAAAAACTGTTTTTT,CASSQGSGPQQEKLFF
NA,TRBJ1-2,TRBD1,TRBV25-1,TGTGCCAGCAGAAGGACCGGGACAGACTATGGCTACACCTTC,CASRRTGTDYGYTF
once,TRBJ2-1,NA,TRBV9,TGTGCCAGCAGCAATAGTATGGAGCAGTTCTTC,CASSNSMEQFF
NA,TRBJ1-5,TRBD1,TRBV18,TGTGCCAGCTCACCAGGGACAGGGGGAGGTAGCAATCAGCCCCAGCATTTT,CASSPGTGGGSNQPQHF
NA,TRBJ1-5,NA,TRBV28,TGTGCCAGCAGTTTATGGGCGGGGCAGGTCAATCAGCCCCAGCATTTT,CASSLWAGQVNQPQHF
NA,TRBJ2-4,NA,TRBV28,TGTGCCAGCAGTTTCGTCCAGAAAAAAAACATTCAGTACTTC,CASSFVQKKNIQYF
once,TRBJ1-1,NA,TRBV7-2,TGTGCCAGCAGCCCCCTTTTGGGGGGGCGAACTGAAGCTTTCTTT,CASSPLLGGRTEAFF
NA,TRBJ2-7,TRBD1,TRBV7-8,TGTGCCAGCAGCTTTTCCGGGACAGGGGAACACGAGCAGTACTTC,CASSFSGTGEHEQYF
NA,TRBJ1-1,NA,TRBV19,TGTGCCAGTATCAAAAGGGGGAACACTGAAGCTTTCTTT,CASIKRGNTEAFF
few,TRBJ1-3,NA,TRBV4-1,TGCGCCAGCAGCCAAGACCCGTGGCAGGGTCTATCTGGAAACACCATATATTTT,CASSQDPWQGLSGNTIYF
medium-sized,TRBJ1-4,TRBD1,TRBV10-3,TGTGCCATCAGTCCCATCTCCGGGACAGCAGTCCTTTTT,CAISPISGTAVLF
NA,TRBJ1-2,TRBD1,TRBV5-1,TGCGCCAGCAGCTTGTTGGACAGGGGGCTTTGGGGCTACACCTTC,CASSLLDRGLWGYTF
NA,TRBJ1-5,TRBD1,TRBV27,TGTGCCAGCAGTCAAGGGACAGGGGAGAATCAGCCCCAGCATTTT,CASSQGTGENQPQHF
NA,TRBJ1-2,NA,TRBV2,TGTGCCAGCAGTGGGGGGGGAAACTATGGCTACACCTTC,CASSGGGNYGYTF
NA,TRBJ2-7,NA,TRBV6-1,TGTGCCAGCAGTGAAGACGGGAGAAGACCCCAGTACTTC,CASSEDGRRPQYF
few,TRBJ1-5,NA,TRBV10-3,TGTGCCATCAGTGAGTTGACAGGTTTCCAGCCCCAGCATTTT,CAISELTGFQPQHF
NA,TRBJ2-1,TRBD1,TRBV6-1,TGTGCCAGCAGTAGGCCGGGACAGGGGGACAATGAGCAGTTCTTC,CASSRPGQGDNEQFF
NA,TRBJ1-1,NA,TRBV2,TGTGCCAGCAGTGAAGGGTTCCGCCGGTCCACTGAAGCTTTCTTT,CASSEGFRRSTEAFF
NA,TRBJ2-5,TRBD2,TRBV11-2,TGTGCCAGCAGCTTACAGCGGGGGTTACAAGAGACCCAGTACTTC,CASSLQRGLQETQYF
once,TRBJ2-7,NA,TRBV6-1,TGTGCCAGCAGTCGGGAACTCACCTACGAGCAGTACTTC,CASSRELTYEQYF
NA,TRBJ1-5,TRBD1,TRBV18,TGTGCCAGCTCACCAGGGACAGGGAGCAATCAGCCCCAGCATTTT,CASSPGTGSNQPQHF
NA,TRBJ1-1,NA,TRBV29-1,TGCAGCGTACAGGTATTAGAGAACACTGAAGCTTTCTTT,CSVQVLENTEAFF
NA,TRBJ2-1,TRBD2,TRBV5-1,TGCGCCAGCAGCTTGGTACTAGCGGGGGGGCAAGGTGAGCAGTTCTTC,CASSLVLAGGQGEQFF